These T cell receptor beta chains were read from a single sample in a study of OX40 agonist ivuxolimab in advanced cancers. The data were produced by immunoSEQ multiplex PCR, yet TCRdb's version contains in-frame clones alone and is incomplete. The table includes roughly 30,000 clones, around 90% detected once. Sequenced material: CD4+ or CD8+ T cells sorted from blood, taken in a trial of the OX40 agonist ivuxolimab. All receptors come from an adult with an advanced solid tumor such as melanoma, head and neck, liver or kidney cancer. CDR3s include the opening cysteine and the closing phenylalanine or tryptophan. The D gene is left open where the match is weak. Size tells how often a clone was seen (once, few, many) or the class of an expanded clone, and some rows leave it out.

D	V	J	size	DNA	CDR3
NA	TRBV4-1	TRBJ2-3	NA	TGCGCCAGCAGCCAGAATCCTACACTAGATCCCAACACAGATACGCAGTATTTT	CASSQNPTLDPNTDTQYF
NA	TRBV13	TRBJ2-5	NA	TGTGCCAGCAGCTTAGGCGGCCCTCAGGGTGCGGAGACCCAGTACTTC	CASSLGGPQGAETQYF
NA	TRBV9	TRBJ1-6	NA	TGTGCCAGCAGCGTAGAGGGATTCTCCTATAATTCACCCCTCCACTTT	CASSVEGFSYNSPLHF
NA	TRBV27	TRBJ1-2	NA	TGTGCCAGCAGCCCCAACTCCGGGACCTCCTATGGCTACACCTTC	CASSPNSGTSYGYTF
NA	TRBV21-1	TRBJ1-2	NA	TGTGCCAGCAGCAAATATTTCGCAGGGAGGTTTTTTGGCTACACCTTC	CASSKYFAGRFFGYTF
TRBD2	TRBV7-2	TRBJ2-7	NA	TGTGCCAGCAGCTTAGCCCTGGCTAGCGGGAGCTCCTACGAGCAGTACTTC	CASSLALASGSSYEQYF
TRBD2	TRBV5-1	TRBJ2-5	NA	TGCGCCAGCAGCCCCGGACTAGCGGGAGGGCCCTGGTACCAAGAGACCCAGTACTTC	CASSPGLAGGPWYQETQYF
TRBD2	TRBV12-5	TRBJ2-7	NA	TGTGCTAGTGGTTTGGGCCGATGGACTAGCGGACGACCCTACGAGCAGTACTTC	CASGLGRWTSGRPYEQYF
NA	TRBV9	TRBJ1-5	NA	TGTGCCAGCAGCGTAGATGGGAGGGGGGGTCAAACCCAGCATTTT	CASSVDGRGGQTQHF
NA	TRBV5-8	TRBJ2-5	few	TGTGCCAGCAGCTTGGCGGTCGGGGGGCGAGAGACCCAGTACTTC	CASSLAVGGRETQYF
TRBD2	TRBV15	TRBJ2-1	NA	TGTGCCACCAGCAGAGGGGTGGAGCGGGAGTACTCCTACAATGAGCAGTTCTTC	CATSRGVEREYSYNEQFF
NA	TRBV4-1	TRBJ1-2	NA	TGCGCCAGCAGCCAAGTAGGGCTCTCCGGCTACACCTTC	CASSQVGLSGYTF
NA	TRBV4-1	TRBJ2-2	NA	TGCGCCAGCAGCCAAGATGGTAGGGGGAACGGGGAGCTGTTTTTT	CASSQDGRGNGELFF
TRBD1	TRBV9	TRBJ2-1	NA	TGTGCCAGCAACATGGGGACAGGGGGCCCCAATGAGCAGTTCTTC	CASNMGTGGPNEQFF
NA	TRBV5-4	TRBJ2-7	NA	TGTGCCAGCGGCCGGGACTCCGGGCGCCTTTCCTACGAGCAGTACTTC	CASGRDSGRLSYEQYF
NA	TRBV27	TRBJ2-1	NA	TGTGCCAGCAGTTTAGTAGGGTCAGAGCAGTTCTTC	CASSLVGSEQFF
NA	TRBV5-6	TRBJ2-2	few	TGTGCCAGCAGCTTGTTGAACACCGGGGAGCTGTTTTTT	CASSLLNTGELFF
NA	TRBV27	TRBJ1-5	NA	TGTGCCAGCAGTCCTTGGGGCAACGGGATAAATCAGCCCCAGCATTTT	CASSPWGNGINQPQHF
TRBD1	TRBV7-9	TRBJ2-5	NA	TGTGCCAGCAGCCTACGACAGGGACCAGAGACCCAGTACTTC	CASSLRQGPETQYF
NA	TRBV6-5	TRBJ2-1	NA	TGTGCCAGCAGTTACAGTAACGCCCGGTTGGATGAGCAGTTCTTC	CASSYSNARLDEQFF
NA	TRBV6-5	TRBJ2-3	NA	TGTGCCAGCAGTTACTCACTAGGGGATACGCAGTATTTT	CASSYSLGDTQYF
TRBD2	TRBV5-8	TRBJ2-2	NA	TGTGCCAGCAGCTGGCTAGCGGGAGAAGGCACCGGGGAGCTGTTTTTT	CASSWLAGEGTGELFF
TRBD2	TRBV4-3	TRBJ2-1	NA	TGCGCCAGCAGCCAAGACAGGGCTAGCGGCTCCTACAATGAGCAGTTCTTC	CASSQDRASGSYNEQFF
NA	TRBV28	TRBJ2-7	NA	TGTGCCAGCTCTCCTCGGGACTCCGCTCCTCATCGCTCCTACGAGCAGTACTTC	CASSPRDSAPHRSYEQYF
TRBD2	TRBV11-2	TRBJ2-3	NA	TGTGCCAGCAGCTTAGACCCGGGGGGGCTCGATACGCAGTATTTT	CASSLDPGGLDTQYF
NA	TRBV7-8	TRBJ2-5	NA	TGTGCCAGCAGCTCAGGGCTCTCAGAGACCCAGTACTTC	CASSSGLSETQYF
NA	TRBV27	TRBJ2-3	NA	TGTGCCAGCAGTTTGACAGAACCTTCAGATACGCAGTATTTT	CASSLTEPSDTQYF
NA	TRBV28	TRBJ2-7	NA	TGTGCCAGCAGTTTATGGGGTTCCTACGAGCAGTACTTC	CASSLWGSYEQYF
TRBD1	TRBV19	TRBJ1-4	NA	TGTGCCAGTACCCCCGGGACAGGGGCTGAAAAACTGTTTTTT	CASTPGTGAEKLFF
NA	TRBV7-9	TRBJ2-7	NA	TGTGCCAGCAGTCAGAGGGAAACGTCCCGAATCGAGCAGTACTTC	CASSQRETSRIEQYF
NA	TRBV27	TRBJ2-1	NA	TGTGCCAGCAGCCAGGACGGCCTTGGGGTCTACAATGAGCAGTTCTTC	CASSQDGLGVYNEQFF
TRBD2	TRBV5-4	TRBJ2-1	NA	TGTGCCAGCAGCTCTGGACTAGCGGGAGAGTGGGAGCAGTTCTTC	CASSSGLAGEWEQFF
NA	TRBV18	TRBJ1-1	NA	TGTGCCAGCTCACCGATGGACGGATTGAACACTGAAGCTTTCTTT	CASSPMDGLNTEAFF
TRBD2	TRBV7-6	TRBJ2-3	NA	TGTGCCAGCAGCTTCCTCACTAGCGGGAGAGGCACAGATACGCAGTATTTT	CASSFLTSGRGTDTQYF
NA	TRBV4-3	TRBJ1-1	NA	TGCGCCAGCAGCCAAGATGGATCCCAGGGTGTGAACACTGAAGCTTTCTTT	CASSQDGSQGVNTEAFF
TRBD1	TRBV9	TRBJ2-2	NA	TGTGCCAGCAGCCCGACAGGGGACACCGGGGAGCTGTTTTTT	CASSPTGDTGELFF
TRBD1	TRBV2	TRBJ1-5	NA	TGTGCCAGCAGTGACGCCCAGGGGGCTTGGAATCAGCCCCAGCATTTT	CASSDAQGAWNQPQHF
NA	TRBV14	TRBJ1-2	NA	TGTGCCAGCAGCCGATTAGGGATGGCAATCGATGGCTACACCTTC	CASSRLGMAIDGYTF
NA	TRBV11-2	TRBJ2-3	NA	TGTGCCAGCAGCTTGGCAGTAGATACGCAGTATTTT	CASSLAVDTQYF
TRBD1	TRBV29-1	TRBJ1-1	NA	TGCAGCTCTTCGACAGGGGGGATGAACACTGAAGCTTTCTTT	CSSSTGGMNTEAFF
NA	TRBV7-9	TRBJ2-3	NA	TGTGCCAGCATCATGGGGTGGGGGTCCACAGATACGCAGTATTTT	CASIMGWGSTDTQYF
TRBD2	TRBV4-2	TRBJ2-2	NA	TGTGCCAGCAGCCAGCCTAGCGGGGGGGCCGAGACCGGGGAGCTGTTTTTT	CASSQPSGGAETGELFF
NA	TRBV9	TRBJ2-5	NA	TGTGCCAGCAGCGTAGGCCAAGAGACCCAGTACTTC	CASSVGQETQYF
TRBD2	TRBV5-4	TRBJ2-3	once	TGTGCCAGCAGCTTGCCGCTAGCGGGCATAAGCACAGATACGCAGTATTTT	CASSLPLAGISTDTQYF
TRBD2	TRBV29-1	TRBJ2-3	once	TGCAGCGTTGGGGAGGGAGGGTTTGCAGATACGCAGTATTTT	CSVGEGGFADTQYF
NA	TRBV12-1	TRBJ2-7	NA	TGTGCCACCCTGATAGTTCTACCCTACGAGCAGTACTTC	CATLIVLPYEQYF
NA	TRBV9	TRBJ2-1	NA	TGTGCCAGCAGCGTATCCGGGAGTTTGTCCTACAATGAGCAGTTCTTC	CASSVSGSLSYNEQFF
TRBD1	TRBV27	TRBJ2-1	NA	TGTGCCAGCCAACAGGGGAGCTCCTACAATGAGCAGTTCTTC	CASQQGSSYNEQFF